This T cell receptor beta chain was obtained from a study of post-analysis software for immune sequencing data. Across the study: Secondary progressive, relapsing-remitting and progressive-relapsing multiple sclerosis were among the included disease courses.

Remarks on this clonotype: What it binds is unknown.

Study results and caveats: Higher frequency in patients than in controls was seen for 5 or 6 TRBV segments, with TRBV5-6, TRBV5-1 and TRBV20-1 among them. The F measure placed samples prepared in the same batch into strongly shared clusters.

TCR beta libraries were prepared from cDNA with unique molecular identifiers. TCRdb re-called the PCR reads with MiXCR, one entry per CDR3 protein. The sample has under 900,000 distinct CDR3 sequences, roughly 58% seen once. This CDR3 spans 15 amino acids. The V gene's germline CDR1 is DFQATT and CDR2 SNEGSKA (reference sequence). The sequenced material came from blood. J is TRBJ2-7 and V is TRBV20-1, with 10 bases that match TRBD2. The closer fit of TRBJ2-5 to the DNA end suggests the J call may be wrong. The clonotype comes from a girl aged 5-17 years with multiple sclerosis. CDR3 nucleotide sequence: TGCAGTGCTAGAGATTGGGCTAGCGGGGGTGAGACCCAGTACTTC. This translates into CSARDWASGGETQYF.